This TCR beta chain comes out of a study of cytomegalovirus exposure and HLA in healthy donors. About the study: Most donors, 70% to 85% of several hundred genotyped, fell in the Caucasian-associated ancestry cluster.

CDR1 MDHEN and CDR2 SYDVKM come from the germline V gene. The CDR3 is 12 amino acids. V lost 1 base and J 5 bases, leaving 5 bases between the germline ends. 60 Vbeta and 13 Jbeta primers were used in PCR. Here immunoSEQ multiplex PCR was the method, and the copy in TCRdb shows in-frame clones only, minus some. The sample lists some 120,000 clones, about four fifths occurring once. The gene calls are TRBV28 and TRBJ1-2; D ambiguous. Sequencing was done on a sample of PBMCs. This clonotype was sampled from a man aged 30 to 45 in good health and CMV-seronegative. Written as DNA, the CDR3 is TGTGCCAGCAGTTTATCCGGTTATGGCTACACCTTC. Protein sequence: CASSLSGYGYTF.